This T cell receptor beta chain was captured by sequencing in a study of blood T cell repertoires in COVID-19. Authors' methods: Nucleated cell number was recorded as an estimate derived from reference gene primer amplification. Sequenced by immunoSEQ multiplex PCR; TCRdb stores in-frame clones only, minus some. Clonal size and the V and J genes are those of that table, whereas D and trimming came from the DNA. Of about 120,000 clones listed, roughly 89% are singletons. This clone occurred once. Enrolled during active infection, Seattle patients were then followed longitudinally. Trimming removed 6 bases from V and 0 bases from J, with 9 bases in between. The CDR3 contains 14 residues. Germline assignment: CDR1 SGHAT and CDR2 FQDESV (reference sequence).

The TCR sequence derives from a man aged 60-69 years with COVID-19, enrolled during active disease. The chain links TRBV11-1 to TRBJ1-3; D is perhaps TRBD1 (6 bases). The sample comprised peripheral blood. CDR3: CASRDRRSGNTIYF. CDR3 sequence (DNA): TGTGCCAGCAGGGACAGACGCTCTGGAAACACCATATATTTT. Combining the CDR3 with reference TRBV11-1 and TRBJ1-3 gives the whole variable domain EAEVAQSPRYKITEKSQAVAFWCDPISGHATLYWYRQILGQGPELLVQFQDESVVDDSQLPKDRFSAERLKGVDSTLKIQPAELGDSAMYLCASRDRRSGNTIYFGEGSWLTVV.